Listed below are T cell receptor beta chains from one sample, sequenced in a study of T cell repertoires in cytomegalovirus infection. MiXCR was run by TCRdb on the reads, yielding one entry per CDR3 protein. The repertoire holds about 320,000 distinct CDR3 sequences, over 7.5% seen once, with 4.3% in the top ten. The sample was PBMCs. Every receptor here comes from a human donor in good health (CMV status not recorded). Some clones in this sample may be carry-over from other donors' samples. The CDR3 runs from the conserved cysteine through the conserved F or W. A D gene is named only where the DNA matches it firmly. Only some rows state a clone size, as once, few, many or a class for expanded clones.

j_call | clone_size | d_call | cdr3_length | v_call | cdr3_aa | cdr3_nt
TRBJ2-2 | NA | TRBD2 | 16 | TRBV5-1 | CASSPPWRESVGELFF | TGCGCCAGCAGCCCACCTTGGCGGGAGAGTGTCGGGGAGCTGTTTTTT
TRBJ1-1 | many | NA | 14 | TRBV7-9 | CASSLIGKDSEAFF | TGTGCCAGCAGCTTAATAGGAAAGGACTCTGAAGCTTTCTTT
TRBJ2-1 | NA | NA | 14 | TRBV19 | CASSPIVGSNEQFF | TGTGCCAGTAGCCCGATAGTAGGGTCCAATGAGCAGTTCTTC
TRBJ2-1 | many | TRBD2 | 15 | TRBV25-1 | CASTFGLAEFNEQFF | TGTGCCAGCACCTTTGGACTAGCGGAGTTCAATGAGCAGTTCTTC
TRBJ2-7 | many | NA | 13 | TRBV29-1 | CSVEDSAIHEQYF | TGCAGCGTTGAAGATTCAGCCATACACGAGCAGTACTTC
TRBJ1-2 | many | NA | 13 | TRBV7-9 | CASSLPSERGYTF | TGTGCCAGCAGCTTACCAAGCGAAAGAGGCTACACCTTC
TRBJ2-2 | few | NA | 15 | TRBV11-2 | CASSPLLGNTGELFF | TGTGCCAGCAGCCCTCTCTTAGGCAACACCGGGGAGCTGTTTTTT
TRBJ1-3 | few | NA | 14 | TRBV7-9 | CASSSRRNGNTIYF | TGTGCCAGCAGCTCACGCCGCAATGGAAACACCATATATTTT
TRBJ2-1 | NA | NA | 12 | TRBV2 | CASSERLNEQFF | TGTGCCAGCAGTGAACGTCTGAATGAGCAGTTCTTC
TRBJ2-1 | NA | TRBD2 | 12 | TRBV6-2/TRBV6-3 | CASRGGYNEQFF | TGTGCCAGTCGGGGGGGCTACAATGAGCAGTTCTTC
TRBJ2-7 | NA | TRBD2 | 16 | TRBV4-3 | CASSQDPWTRSYEQYF | TGCGCCAGCAGCCAAGACCCCTGGACTAGAAGCTACGAGCAGTACTTC
TRBJ1-1 | NA | NA | 13 | TRBV28 | CASSLAGDTEDFF | TGTGCCAGCAGTTTAGCGGGGGACACTGAAGATTTCTTT
TRBJ1-5 | few | NA | 14 | TRBV10-3 | CAISERQDNQPQHF | TGTGCCATCAGTGAAAGGCAAGACAATCAGCCCCAGCATTTT
TRBJ1-5 | many | TRBD1 | 16 | TRBV7-9 | CASSSDRVESNQPQHF | TGTGCCAGCAGCTCCGACAGGGTTGAGAGCAATCAGCCCCAGCATTTT
TRBJ2-1 | many | TRBD2 | 17 | TRBV7-2 | CASKTGFAGGGYNEQFF | TGTGCCAGCAAGACAGGTTTTGCGGGAGGTGGCTACAATGAGCAGTTCTTC
TRBJ2-5 | many | TRBD2 | 15 | TRBV18 | CASSPPVSGGGTQYF | TGTGCCAGCTCACCACCGGTCTCGGGAGGCGGGACCCAGTACTTC
TRBJ1-1 | many | TRBD1 | 14 | TRBV7-2 | CASSLAFGQGRAFF | TGTGCCAGCAGCTTAGCCTTCGGACAGGGGAGGGCTTTCTTT
TRBJ2-7 | many | NA | 13 | TRBV27 | CASSLDYSYEQYF | TGTGCCAGCAGTTTAGACTACTCCTACGAGCAGTACTTC
TRBJ1-1 | few | NA | 16 | TRBV4-1 | CASSQDRGGAWTEAFF | TGCGCCAGCAGCCAAGATCGGGGGGGGGCGTGGACTGAAGCTTTCTTT
TRBJ2-3 | few | NA | 15 | TRBV7-9 | CASAQRREVTDTQYF | TGTGCCAGCGCCCAACGGCGGGAAGTTACAGATACGCAGTATTTT
TRBJ1-2 | many | TRBD1 | 14 | TRBV6-5 | CASGGDRGHHGYTF | TGTGCCAGCGGAGGGGACAGGGGGCATCATGGCTACACCTTC
TRBJ2-5 | NA | NA | 15 | TRBV6-2/TRBV6-3 | CASSYSIGQQETQYF | TGTGCCAGCAGTTACTCTATCGGACAGCAAGAGACCCAGTACTTC
TRBJ2-1 | once | TRBD1 | 14 | TRBV6-2/TRBV6-3 | CASQEDRVDNEQFF | TGTGCCAGCCAAGAGGACAGGGTGGACAATGAGCAGTTCTTC
TRBJ2-1 | NA | TRBD2 | 12 | TRBV20-1 | CSASLRLAEQFF | TGCAGTGCTAGCCTCCGACTAGCGGAGCAGTTCTTC
TRBJ1-6 | NA | NA | 14 | TRBV10-3 | CALRAGADNSPLHF | TGTGCCCTCCGCGCGGGAGCTGATAATTCACCCCTCCACTTT
TRBJ2-7 | few | TRBD1 | 14 | TRBV12-3/TRBV12-4 | CASQKDRVRYEQYF | TGTGCCAGCCAGAAGGACAGGGTAAGGTACGAGCAGTACTTC
TRBJ2-1 | NA | TRBD2 | 15 | TRBV28 | CASSGTSGRNEEQFF | TGTGCCAGCAGTGGGACTAGCGGGAGGAATGAGGAGCAGTTCTTC
TRBJ1-4 | NA | NA | 14 | TRBV5-1 | CASSPEGGHEKLFF | TGCGCCAGCAGCCCCGAGGGGGGCCACGAAAAACTGTTTTTT
TRBJ2-5 | few | NA | 14 | TRBV7-6 | CASSPRRVGETQYF | TGTGCCAGCAGCCCAAGAAGGGTAGGAGAGACCCAGTACTTC
TRBJ2-5 | NA | NA | 15 | TRBV2 | CASSERRAVQETQYF | TGTGCCAGCAGTGAACGTCGAGCCGTTCAAGAGACCCAGTACTTC
TRBJ2-5 | many | NA | 14 | TRBV5-1 | CASSDRTSQETQYF | TGCGCCAGCAGCGATCGGACCTCCCAAGAGACCCAGTACTTC
TRBJ2-7 | NA | NA | 14 | TRBV20-1 | CSARGDTSRDEQYF | TGCAGTGCTAGGGGGGACACGTCTAGGGACGAGCAGTACTTC
TRBJ1-1 | many | TRBD1 | 16 | TRBV7-8 | CASSLTRQGMNTEAFF | TGTGCCAGCAGCTTAACGCGACAGGGTATGAACACTGAAGCTTTCTTT
TRBJ1-4 | many | TRBD1 | 16 | TRBV20-1 | CSASGQGKRGNEKLFF | TGCAGTGCTAGTGGACAGGGTAAAAGGGGTAATGAAAAACTGTTTTTT
TRBJ2-1 | few | NA | 15 | TRBV24-1 | CATSDFGGSGNEQFF | TGTGCCACCAGTGATTTTGGAGGGAGTGGCAATGAGCAGTTCTTC
TRBJ2-3 | NA | TRBD2 | 16 | TRBV7-2 | CASGLAGGISTDTQYF | TGTGCCAGCGGCCTAGCGGGGGGAATCAGCACAGATACGCAGTATTTT
TRBJ2-1 | many | NA | 16 | TRBV7-6 | CASSFGQPSSYNEQFF | TGTGCCAGCAGCTTCGGACAGCCGAGCTCCTACAATGAGCAGTTCTTC
TRBJ1-1 | many | NA | 16 | TRBV7-6 | CASSLVPGVTGTEAFF | TGTGCCAGCAGCTTAGTTCCAGGTGTTACGGGGACTGAAGCTTTCTTT
TRBJ1-1 | many | NA | 15 | TRBV13 | CASTERAVMNTEAFF | TGTGCCAGCACCGAGCGGGCGGTTATGAACACTGAAGCTTTCTTT
TRBJ2-7 | few | NA | 14 | TRBV6-5 | CASSYKRGAYEQYF | TGTGCCAGCAGTTATAAACGGGGAGCCTACGAGCAGTACTTC
TRBJ2-3 | many | TRBD2 | 19 | TRBV7-2 | CASSPPLTSGRARWDTQYF | TGTGCCAGCAGCCCCCCCCTTACTAGCGGGAGGGCCAGGTGGGATACGCAGTATTTT
TRBJ2-1 | few | TRBD2 | 14 | TRBV6-2/TRBV6-3 | CASNPGGVRLEQFF | TGTGCCAGCAATCCCGGGGGGGTGCGACTTGAGCAGTTCTTC
TRBJ2-3 | many | NA | 16 | TRBV7-2 | CASSLAFGSSTDTQYF | TGTGCCAGCAGCTTAGCGTTCGGTTCTAGCACAGATACGCAGTATTTT
TRBJ2-7 | many | TRBD1 | 17 | TRBV7-2 | CASSTARGLKRIYEQYF | TGTGCCAGCAGCACCGCCAGGGGGCTGAAAAGGATCTACGAGCAGTACTTC
TRBJ2-1 | many | NA | 15 | TRBV7-2 | CASSLAQSSYNEQFF | TGTGCCAGCAGCTTAGCGCAGAGCTCCTACAATGAGCAGTTCTTC